Presented here are 18 T cell receptor beta chains from one specimen sequenced in a study of blood T cell repertoires in COVID-19. Sequencing was performed with immunoSEQ multiplex PCR; in TCRdb, only in-frame clones are kept and a portion is missing. The sample contains just over 300,000 clones, 75% to 90% of which appear only once. Sequencing input: PBMCs or T cells enriched from blood (not recorded which). Receptors originate from a woman between 40 and 50 years old who had recovered from COVID-19.

V gene TRBV21-1 combines with J gene TRBJ2-5; the table names TRBD2, a call not compared with the DNA. TRBV21-1 is a listed pseudogene. This CDR3 spans 15 amino acids. The CDR3 DNA is TGTGCCAGCAGCAAAGAGATAGCGGTGAGCGAGACCCAGTACTTC. This encodes CASSKEIAVSETQYF.

The V gene is TRBV7-2, the J gene TRBJ2-4; perhaps TRBD1 as D (6 bases). Germline CDR1 and CDR2: SGHTA and FQGNSA. Trimming took 4 bases from V and 7 from J, leaving 14 bases between them. This CDR3 spans 14 amino acids. CDR3 sequence reads: CASSYREGANIQYF. The CDR3 coding sequence is TGTGCCAGCAGCTACAGGGAAGGGGCGAACATTCAGTACTTC.

A single count supports this clone. This chain uses TRBV19 with TRBJ2-1, with 10 bases fitting TRBD2. Per germline, CDR1 LNHDA and CDR2 SQIVND (reference sequence). Trimming cost V 2 bases and J 8 bases; bases outside gene matches: 3. The CDR3 length is 14 residues. In DNA form, the CDR3 reads TGTGCCAGTAGTATAAGGCTAGCGGGGGATGAGCAGTTCTTC. Translated, it gives CASSIRLAGDEQFF.

This clone was detected only a few times. V gene TRBV10-1 combines with J gene TRBJ2-3; 10 bases agree with TRBD2. Germline CDR1 and CDR2: WNHNN and SYGVQD (reference sequence). The CDR3 contains 15 residues. V was clipped by 3 bases and J by 5 bases; unmatched bases: 5. The CDR3 protein is CASSDSGLAEDTQYF. In DNA, the CDR3 is TGCGCCAGCAGTGATAGTGGACTAGCGGAAGATACGCAGTATTTT.

The chain has TRBV29-1 and TRBJ2-3; 7 nucleotides agree with TRBD2. Germline assignment: CDR1 SQVTM and CDR2 ANQGSEA. V gave up 7 bases and J gave up 4 bases; unmatched junction bases: 17. The length of the CDR3 is 16 residues. CDR3 sequence (DNA): TGCAGCGCTGACTCCCTTTTTGGGCGGGGGTCAGATACGCAGTATTTT. This gives the protein CSADSLFGRGSDTQYF.

This sequence joins TRBV12-5 and TRBJ2-3, with D perhaps TRBD2 (5 bases). Looked up from germline, CDR1 is LGHNT and CDR2 is FRNRAP. There are 15 residues in the CDR3. V lost 3 bases and J lost 2, with 12 bases in between. CDR3 sequence: CASGFGSEYTDTQYF. The CDR3 DNA follows: TGTGCTAGTGGTTTTGGTAGCGAGTACACAGATACGCAGTATTTT.

V usage is TRBV7-3 and J usage is TRBJ1-1; 9 nucleotides agree with TRBD1. The CDR3 is 17 amino acids. V shed 5 bases and J 1 base; nucleotides not matched to a gene: 11. Per the germline V gene, CDR1 is SGHTA and CDR2 is FQGTGA. The CDR3, as DNA: TGTGCCAGCAGCCCGGGACAGGGAAGGGAGGGGAACACTGAAGCTTTCTTT. Residues: CASSPGQGREGNTEAFF.

The genes are TRBV5-8 and TRBJ2-3, with a tentative D call TRBD1 (5 bases). The V and J ends lost 0 bases and 1 base respectively, with 9 bases between them. In germline, CDR1 is SGHTS, CDR2 YDEGEE. The CDR3 runs to 15 residues. As DNA, the CDR3 is TGTGCCAGCAGCTTGGTCAGGGTTGGCACAGATACGCAGTATTTT. This sequence encodes CASSLVRVGTDTQYF. The entire variable domain, with the rest obtained from reference TRBV5-8 and TRBJ2-3, is as follows: EAGVTQSPTHLIKTRGQQATLRCSPISGHTSVYWYQQALGLGLQFLLWYDEGEERNRGNFPPRFSGRQFPNYSSELNVNALELEDSALYLCASSLVRVGTDTQYFGPGTRLTVL.

V gene TRBV27 combines with J gene TRBJ2-1, with D unresolved. The CDR3 is 16 amino acids. Per germline, CDR1 MNHEY and CDR2 SMNVEV (reference sequence). V was clipped by 6 bases and J by 1 base, with 16 bases between them. The CDR3 region has the DNA TGTGCCAGCAGCCCAGGCGCGACCGGATCCTACAATGAGCAGTTCTTC. Residues: CASSPGATGSYNEQFF.

This sequence joins TRBV19 and TRBJ2-2; D may be TRBD2 (6 bases). With 7 bases removed from V and 3 bases from J, the gap between germline ends came to 12 bases. The CDR3 spans 14 residues. Germline CDR1 LNHDA, CDR2 SQIVND (reference sequence). Here the CDR3 DNA reads TGTGCCAGTAAGGTAGCGGTTTACACCGGGGAGCTGTTTTTT. It yields the protein CASKVAVYTGELFF. Complete variable domain (other parts from reference TRBV19 and TRBJ2-2): DGGITQSPKYLFRKEGQNVTLSCEQNLNHDAMYWYRQDPGQGLRLIYYSQIVNDFQKGDIAEGYSVSREKKESFPLTVTSAQKNPTAFYLCASKVAVYTGELFFGEGSRLTVL.

This clone was recorded once. The sample contains more than one DNA sequence encoding this CDR3. The chain has TRBV7-2 and TRBJ2-7; 8 nucleotides align to TRBD2. V trimming: 1 base; J trimming: 2 bases; junction bases outside the gene matches: 4. The CDR3 length is 15 residues. Germline V CDR1 and CDR2: SGHTA, FQGNSA. CDR3 DNA: TGTGCCAGCAGCTTAGTCGGGGGGGCGGCCTACGAGCAGTACTTC. Protein sequence: CASSLVGGAAYEQYF.

This clone was recorded only once. This chain connects TRBV10-3 to TRBJ2-2; TRBD2 agrees at 7 bases. CDR1 and CDR2 from the germline V gene are ENHRY and SYGVKD. CDR3 length equals 17 residues. The ends lost 4 bases at V and 0 bases at J; junction bases unmatched: 8. The CDR3 DNA reads TGTGCCATCAGTGGGAGGGGAGCGGGATCGAACACCGGGGAGCTGTTTTTT. Protein sequence: CAISGRGAGSNTGELFF.

The J gene is TRBJ2-1, the V gene TRBV6-5; D may be TRBD1 (5 bases). Looked up from germline, CDR1 is MNHEY and CDR2 is SVGAGI. V gave up 7 bases and J gave up 7 bases, with 11 bases separating them. The CDR3 sequence is 12 residues long. The CDR3 spells CASKGRRNEQFF. CDR3 nucleotides: TGTGCCAGCAAGGGGCGCCGAAATGAGCAGTTCTTC.

The rearrangement joins TRBV5-8 to TRBJ2-3; 7 bases match TRBD2. CDR1 and CDR2 (germline): SGHTS, YDEGEE. Losses at the gene ends were 4 bases for V and 0 bases for J; bases not matched to a gene: 11. CDR3 length: 17 residues. CDR3 sequence (DNA): TGTGCCAGCAGCGAGATCCTAGCGGACCCTAGCACAGATACGCAGTATTTT. Its translation is CASSEILADPSTDTQYF.

This clone was recorded only once. The chain uses TRBV16 and TRBJ1-2; D might be TRBD1 (6 bases). This CDR3 is 14 amino acids long. The germline V gene has CDR1 KGHSY and CDR2 FQNENV. V dropped 4 bases and J dropped 6 bases, with 15 bases sitting between them. CDR3 residues: CASSRFGGADGYTF. The CDR3 DNA follows: TGTGCCAGCAGCCGCTTTGGGGGCGCGGATGGCTACACCTTC.

V gene TRBV7-2 combines with J gene TRBJ1-5, with D possibly matching TRBD1 (5 bases). Trimming took off 5 bases at V and 1 base at J, with 9 bases between the two ends. Germline CDR1 and CDR2: SGHTA and FQGNSA. CDR3 size: 14 residues. CDR3 bases: TGTGCCAGCAGCCGGACACTGAGCAATCAGCCCCAGCATTTT. It encodes CASSRTLSNQPQHF. The whole variable domain, remainder taken from reference TRBV7-2 and TRBJ1-5, is GAGVSQSPSNKVTEKGKDVELRCDPISGHTALYWYRQSLGQGLEFLIYFQGNSAPDKSGLPSDRFSAERTGGSVSTLTIQRTQQEDSAVYLCASSRTLSNQPQHFGDGTRLSIL.

This sequence joins TRBV12-3 or TRBV12-4 and TRBJ1-5; 8 nucleotides line up with TRBD1. This CDR3 is 13 amino acids long. V lost 6 bases to trimming and J lost 6 bases; unmatched junction nucleotides: 4. The CDR3 loop reads CASRQGEGQPQHF. CDR3 DNA sequence: TGTGCCAGCAGACAGGGGGAGGGTCAGCCCCAGCATTTT.

The rearrangement links TRBV19 to TRBJ2-1; 14 bases align to TRBD2. The germline V gene has CDR1 LNHDA and CDR2 SQIVND (reference sequence). The CDR3 has 15 amino acids. V was pared by 6 bases and J by 5 bases, with 3 bases of the junction left unmatched. The CDR3 DNA reads as TGTGCCAGTAGAACGGGACTAGCGGGGGACAATGAGCAGTTCTTC. This codes for CASRTGLAGDNEQFF.